Following are 17 T cell receptor beta chains from one sample sequenced in a study of blood T cells in healthy people across ages. Using a J-beta primer mix together with a sample-barcoded 5' primer, a second PCR was run for roughly 7 to 12 cycles. TCRdb re-called the 5' RACE reads through MiXCR, storing one row per CDR3 protein. The sample consists of 1.4 million or so distinct CDR3 sequences, 35% to 45% of them appearing once. Sequenced input: blood. The receptors were sampled from a woman between 18 and 29 years old in good health.

This clonotype was seen many times. V usage is TRBV7-2 and J usage is TRBJ2-3, with 9 nucleotides matching TRBD2. V was pared by 4 bases and J by 2 bases, with 4 bases of the junction left unmatched. The germline CDR1 and CDR2 sequences are SGHTA and FQGNSA. The CDR3 loop spans 15 amino acids. CDR3 in DNA: TGTGCCAGCAGCTCGAGCGGGGGGTACACAGATACGCAGTATTTT. Residues: CASSSSGGYTDTQYF.

This clonotype was observed a handful of times. The junction shows a germline mismatch at one end, possibly a read error. The rearrangement joins TRBV7-3 to TRBJ2-3; D gene unclear. Per germline, CDR1 SGHTA and CDR2 FQGTGA. There are 15 residues in the CDR3. The CDR3 DNA follows: TGTGCCAGTAGCTTAGGTCGGGTTAGCATGGATACGCAGTATTTT. Translated, it gives CASSLGRVSMDTQYF.

This chain connects TRBV15 to TRBJ1-5, with a possible D match to TRBD1 (5 bases). The V gene lost 5 bases and the J gene lost 3 bases, with 8 bases spanning the gap. Per the germline V gene, CDR1 is LNHNV and CDR2 is YYDKDF (reference sequence). The CDR3 consists of 13 residues. The CDR3 loop reads CATSQGPNQPQHF. DNA for the CDR3: TGTGCCACCAGCCAGGGTCCCAATCAGCCCCAGCATTTT.

This chain uses TRBV10-3 with TRBJ1-6; no clear D. Between the trimmed V and J ends, which lost 2 bases and 0 bases, there was a span of 5 bases. The germline CDR1 and CDR2 sequences are ENHRY and SYGVKD. The CDR3 spans 15 residues. The CDR3 DNA is TGTGCCATCAGTGAGAGTAGCTCCTATAATTCACCCCTCCACTTT. Protein product: CAISESSSYNSPLHF.

The V call is TRBV6-5, the J call TRBJ2-1; D may be TRBD1 (6 bases). CDR1 is MNHEY and CDR2 is SVGAGI in the germline V gene. The V gene lost 0 bases and the J gene lost 9 bases, with 15 bases spanning the gap. The length of the CDR3 is 15 residues. The CDR3 bases are TGTGCCAGCAGTTACTCGAATACGGGACAACGTGAGCAGTTCTTC. As protein: CASSYSNTGQREQFF.

V and J are TRBV7-2 and TRBJ1-1; no definite D call. Trimming took off 4 bases at V and 5 bases at J, with 11 bases between the two ends. CDR3 length equals 13 residues. Germline CDR1 SGHTA, CDR2 FQGNSA. In nucleotides, the CDR3 is TGTGCCAGCAGCTCCGGAAGGAGAACTGAAGCTTTCTTT. It codes for CASSSGRRTEAFF.

J is TRBJ1-1 and V is TRBV21-1; the table assigns TRBD1, which was not confirmed against the DNA. TRBV21-1 is a pseudogene segment. The CDR3 loop spans 15 amino acids. CDR3 coding DNA: TGTGCCAGCATCTCACAATCCAGGGTCGGCGCTGAAGCTTTCTTT. The encoded protein is CASISQSRVGAEAFF.

This clonotype came up a few times. The chain is built from TRBV6-5 and TRBJ1-2; D is ambiguous. Germline V gene lookup returns CDR1 MNHEY and CDR2 SVGAGI. The CDR3 sequence is 14 residues long. Trimming shortened V by 5 bases and J by 4 bases, and 14 bases separated the two germline ends. CDR3 loop: CASSETGQLYGYTF. The CDR3 DNA reads TGTGCCAGCAGTGAGACGGGCCAGCTCTATGGCTACACCTTC.

This rearrangement joins TRBV2 to TRBJ2-7; 7 nucleotides align to TRBD2. This CDR3 spans 16 amino acids. Trimming took 6 bases from V and 2 from J; bases not matched to a gene: 13. CDR1 SNHLY and CDR2 FYNNEI come from the germline V gene. The CDR3 here is CASRERGSGYTYEQYF. The CDR3 DNA reads TGTGCCAGCAGGGAGAGGGGTAGCGGGTACACCTACGAGCAGTACTTC.

CDR3 sequence: CASSPARRTDTQYF. CDR3 sequence (DNA): TGTGCCAGCAGCCCGGCCCGCCGCACAGATACGCAGTATTTT. The rearrangement links TRBV7-9 to TRBJ2-3; the D is unclear. Trimming shortened V by 5 bases and J by 1 base, and 10 bases separated the two germline ends. Germline CDR1 reads SEHNR; CDR2 reads FQNEAQ (reference sequence). CDR3 length: 14 residues.

The sample holds a few counts of this clonotype. This sequence joins TRBV7-9 and TRBJ1-4, with 8 bases identical to TRBD1. The germline gives CDR1 SEHNR, CDR2 FQNEAQ (reference sequence). Losses at the gene ends were 8 bases for V and 8 bases for J; bases not matched to a gene: 13. There are 15 residues in the CDR3. CDR3 region: CASGQDRGIKEKLFF. CDR3 bases: TGTGCCAGCGGACAAGACAGGGGAATAAAAGAAAAACTGTTTTTT.

The chain employs TRBV7-8 and TRBJ2-1; 12 nucleotides align to TRBD1. The J call may be wrong; the DNA end is better matched by TRBJ2-7. CDR3 length equals 16 residues. CDR1 and CDR2 (germline): SGHVS, FQNEAQ. For the CDR3, the DNA is TGTGCCAGCAGCTTCGGGGACAGGGGGCAGTACAATGAGCAGTACTTC. This codes for CASSFGDRGQYNEQYF.

This clonotype was seen ten or more times. The chain combines TRBV12-3 or TRBV12-4 with TRBJ2-1; 11 bases fit TRBD2. The CDR3 extends over 15 amino acids. V shed 5 bases, J shed 9 bases, and the junction held 9 bases outside the gene matches. This chain's CDR3 is CASSPLAGGHSEQFF. CDR3 DNA: TGTGCCAGCAGTCCCTTAGCGGGAGGGCATAGTGAGCAGTTCTTC.

The chain is built from TRBV19 and TRBJ1-5, with TRBD1 identical over 7 bases. Trimming at V came to 3 bases and at J to 7 bases, leaving 9 bases not matched to a gene. Per germline, CDR1 LNHDA and CDR2 SQIVND (reference sequence). The CDR3 sequence is 15 residues long. This CDR3 reads CASSIVAGGNQPQHF. CDR3 coding DNA: TGTGCCAGTAGTATTGTAGCAGGGGGTAACCAGCCCCAGCATTTT.

This clonotype was found a few times. The rearrangement links TRBV29-1 to TRBJ2-7; D perhaps matches TRBD2 (6 bases). The V end lost 7 bases, the J end lost 6 bases, and 16 bases lay between the germline ends. The V gene's germline CDR1 is SQVTM and CDR2 ANQGSEA. The CDR3 consists of 12 residues. DNA for the CDR3: TGCAGCGCCGCCCGAACTAGCACCGAGCAGTACTTC. Translated: CSAARTSTEQYF.

The genes are TRBV6-5 and TRBJ2-5; 8 bases align to TRBD2. This CDR3 contains 17 residues. V lost 5 bases and J lost 3; bases outside the gene matches: 14. Germline CDR1 is MNHEY and CDR2 is SVGAGI. In nucleotides, the CDR3 is TGTGCCAGCAGTACCCGACTAGCGTCTAACCCCGAAGAGACCCAGTACTTC. Its protein product is CASSTRLASNPEETQYF.

This clonotype occurred a few times. This chain uses TRBV12-3 or TRBV12-4 with TRBJ1-1; TRBD1 aligns across 7 bases. CDR3 length: 13 amino acids. V gave up 5 bases and J gave up 6 bases; unmatched junction bases: 6. Here the CDR3 reads CASSLQGWAEAFF. Written as DNA, the CDR3 is TGTGCCAGCAGTCTACAGGGGTGGGCTGAAGCTTTCTTT.